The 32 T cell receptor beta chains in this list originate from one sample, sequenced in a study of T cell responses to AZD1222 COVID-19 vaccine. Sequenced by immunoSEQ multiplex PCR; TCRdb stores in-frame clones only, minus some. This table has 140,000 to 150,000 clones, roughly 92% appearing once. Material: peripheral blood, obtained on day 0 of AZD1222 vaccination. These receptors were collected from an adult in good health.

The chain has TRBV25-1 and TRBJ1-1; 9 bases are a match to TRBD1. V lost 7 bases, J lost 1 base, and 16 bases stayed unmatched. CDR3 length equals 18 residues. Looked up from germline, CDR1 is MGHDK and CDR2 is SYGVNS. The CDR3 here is CASKTHGQGKGKNTEAFF. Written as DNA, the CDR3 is TGTGCCAGCAAGACCCATGGACAGGGGAAAGGGAAGAACACTGAAGCTTTCTTT. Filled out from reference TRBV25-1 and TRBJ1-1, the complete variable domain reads EADIYQTPRYLVIGTGKKITLECSQTMGHDKMYWYQQDPGMELHLIHYSYGVNSTEKGDLSSESTVSRIRTEHFPLTLESARPSHTSQYLCASKTHGQGKGKNTEAFFGQGTRLTVV.

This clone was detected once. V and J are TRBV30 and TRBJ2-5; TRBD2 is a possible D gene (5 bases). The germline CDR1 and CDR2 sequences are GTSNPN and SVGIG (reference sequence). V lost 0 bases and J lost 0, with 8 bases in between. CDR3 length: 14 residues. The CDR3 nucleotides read TGTGCCTGGAGTGTATCCGGGAACCAAGAGACCCAGTACTTC. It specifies CAWSVSGNQETQYF.

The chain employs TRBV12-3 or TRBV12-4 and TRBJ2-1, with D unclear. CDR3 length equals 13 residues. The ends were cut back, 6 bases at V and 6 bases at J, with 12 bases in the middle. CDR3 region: CASSFGRSNEQFF. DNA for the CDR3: TGTGCCAGCAGCTTCGGGCGGAGCAATGAGCAGTTCTTC.

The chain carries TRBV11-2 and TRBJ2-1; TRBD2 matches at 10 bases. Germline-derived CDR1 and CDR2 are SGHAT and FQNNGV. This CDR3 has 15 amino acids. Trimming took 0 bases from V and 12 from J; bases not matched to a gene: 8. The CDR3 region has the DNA TGTGCCAGCAGCTTAGAACCCAGCGGGAGGGCCTCGCAGTTCTTC. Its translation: CASSLEPSGRASQFF.

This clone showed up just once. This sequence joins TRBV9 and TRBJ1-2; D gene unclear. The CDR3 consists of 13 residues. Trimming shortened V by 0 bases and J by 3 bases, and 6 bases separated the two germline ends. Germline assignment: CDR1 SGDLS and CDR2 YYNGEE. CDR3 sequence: CASSVEVDYGYTF. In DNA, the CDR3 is TGTGCCAGCAGCGTAGAAGTCGACTATGGCTACACCTTC.

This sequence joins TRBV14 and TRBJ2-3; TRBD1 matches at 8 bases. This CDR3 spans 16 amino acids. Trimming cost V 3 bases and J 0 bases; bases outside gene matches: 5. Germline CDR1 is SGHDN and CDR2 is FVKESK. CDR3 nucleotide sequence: TGTGCCAGCAGCCAGGGTGGACAGGGAAGCACAGATACGCAGTATTTT. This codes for CASSQGGQGSTDTQYF.

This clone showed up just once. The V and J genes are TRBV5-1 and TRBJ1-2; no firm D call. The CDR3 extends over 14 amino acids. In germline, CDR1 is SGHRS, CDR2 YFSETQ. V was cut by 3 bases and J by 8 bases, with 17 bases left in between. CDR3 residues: CASSWTDPNQGYTF. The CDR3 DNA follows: TGCGCCAGCAGCTGGACTGACCCCAACCAAGGCTACACCTTC.

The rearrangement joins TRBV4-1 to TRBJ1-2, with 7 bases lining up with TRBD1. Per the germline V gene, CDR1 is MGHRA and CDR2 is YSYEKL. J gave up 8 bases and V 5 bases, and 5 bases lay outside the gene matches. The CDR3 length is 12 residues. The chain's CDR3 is CASSTDRVGYTF. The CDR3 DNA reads TGCGCCAGCAGCACCGACAGGGTCGGCTACACCTTC.

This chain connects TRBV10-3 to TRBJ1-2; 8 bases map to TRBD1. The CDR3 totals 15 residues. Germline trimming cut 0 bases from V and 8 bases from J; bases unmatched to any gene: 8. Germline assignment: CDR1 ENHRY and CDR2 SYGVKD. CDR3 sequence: CAISESRQGNGGYTF. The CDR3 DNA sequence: TGTGCCATCAGTGAGTCGAGACAGGGGAATGGCGGCTACACCTTC.

CDR3 in DNA: TGCAGCGTTGGGGAGGCAGGGGGCTCTGGGGCCAACGTCCTGACTTTC. As protein: CSVGEAGGSGANVLTF. This chain links TRBV29-1 with TRBJ2-6, with D maybe TRBD1 (7 bases). The CDR3 spans 16 residues. The V gene lost 4 bases and the J gene lost 0 bases, with 13 bases spanning the gap. Germline CDR1 is SQVTM and CDR2 is ANQGSEA.

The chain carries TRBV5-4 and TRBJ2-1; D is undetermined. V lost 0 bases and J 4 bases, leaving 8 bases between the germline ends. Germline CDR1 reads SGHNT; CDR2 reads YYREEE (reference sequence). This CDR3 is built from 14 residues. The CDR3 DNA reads TGTGCCAGCAGCTTGGCAGGAGTTTACAATGAGCAGTTCTTC. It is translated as CASSLAGVYNEQFF.

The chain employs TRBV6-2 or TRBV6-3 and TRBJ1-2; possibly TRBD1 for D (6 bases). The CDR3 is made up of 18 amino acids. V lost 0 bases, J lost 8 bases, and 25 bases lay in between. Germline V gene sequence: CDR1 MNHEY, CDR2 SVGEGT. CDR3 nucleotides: TGTGCCAGCAGTTACTCGGCGGGGGGCCCGGAGCCCCCAGGGGGCTACACCTTC. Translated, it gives CASSYSAGGPEPPGGYTF.

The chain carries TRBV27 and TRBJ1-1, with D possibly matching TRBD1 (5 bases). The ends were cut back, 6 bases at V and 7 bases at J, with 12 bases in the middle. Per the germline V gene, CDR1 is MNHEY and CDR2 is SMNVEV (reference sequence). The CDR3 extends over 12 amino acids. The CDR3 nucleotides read TGTGCCAGCAGAAGGGGATCGGGTGAAGCTTTCTTT. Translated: CASRRGSGEAFF.

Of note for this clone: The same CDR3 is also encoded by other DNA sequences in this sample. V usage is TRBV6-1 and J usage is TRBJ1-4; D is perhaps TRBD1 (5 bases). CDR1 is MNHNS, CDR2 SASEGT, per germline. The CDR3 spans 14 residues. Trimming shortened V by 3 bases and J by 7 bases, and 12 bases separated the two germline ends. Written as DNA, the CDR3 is TGTGCCAGCAGTGAGGAAACTGGGGGTGAAAAACTGTTTTTT. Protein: CASSEETGGEKLFF.

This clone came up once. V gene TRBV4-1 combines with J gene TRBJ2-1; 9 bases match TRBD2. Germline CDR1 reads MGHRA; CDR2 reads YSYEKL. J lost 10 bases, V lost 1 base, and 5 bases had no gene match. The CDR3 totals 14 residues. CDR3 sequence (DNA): TGCGCCAGCAGCCAAGTAGCGGGGGATCAGGAGCAGTTCTTC. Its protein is CASSQVAGDQEQFF.

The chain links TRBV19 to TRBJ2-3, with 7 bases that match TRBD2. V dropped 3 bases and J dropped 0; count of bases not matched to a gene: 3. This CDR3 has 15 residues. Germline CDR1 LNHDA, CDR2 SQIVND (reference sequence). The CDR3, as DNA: TGTGCCAGTAGTATTAGTAGCGGGAGCACAGATACGCAGTATTTT. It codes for CASSISSGSTDTQYF.

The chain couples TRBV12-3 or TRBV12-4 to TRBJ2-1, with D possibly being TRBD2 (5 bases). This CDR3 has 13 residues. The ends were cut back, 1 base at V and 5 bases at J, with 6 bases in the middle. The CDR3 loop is CASSLDGNNEQFF. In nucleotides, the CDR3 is TGTGCCAGCAGTTTAGACGGGAACAATGAGCAGTTCTTC.

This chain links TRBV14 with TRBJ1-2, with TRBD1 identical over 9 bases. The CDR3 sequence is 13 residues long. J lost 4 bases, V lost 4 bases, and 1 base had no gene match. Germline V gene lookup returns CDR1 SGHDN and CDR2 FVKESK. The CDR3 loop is CASSRGQGYGYTF. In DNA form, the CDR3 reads TGTGCCAGCAGCCGGGGACAGGGCTATGGCTACACCTTC.

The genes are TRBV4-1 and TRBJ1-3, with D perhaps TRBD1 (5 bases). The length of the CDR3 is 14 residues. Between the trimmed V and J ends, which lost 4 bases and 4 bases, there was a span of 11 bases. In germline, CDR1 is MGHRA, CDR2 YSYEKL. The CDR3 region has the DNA TGCGCCAGCAGCCCCTGGGGGACGGGAAACACCATATATTTT. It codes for CASSPWGTGNTIYF.

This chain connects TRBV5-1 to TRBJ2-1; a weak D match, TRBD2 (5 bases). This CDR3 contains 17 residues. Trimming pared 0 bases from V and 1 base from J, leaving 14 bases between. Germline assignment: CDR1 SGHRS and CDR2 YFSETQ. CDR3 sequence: CASSLVWLAESYNEQFF. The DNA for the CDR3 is TGCGCCAGCAGCTTGGTTTGGCTAGCAGAATCCTACAATGAGCAGTTCTTC.

Here the CDR3 DNA reads TGTGCCAGCAGCTACGGGGTAGCGGGAGGGCCGAAGGAGACCCAGTACTTC. Protein: CASSYGVAGGPKETQYF. The gene calls are TRBV7-9 and TRBJ2-5, with TRBD2 matching over 11 bases. The CDR3 runs 17 residues. The ends lost 4 bases at V and 5 bases at J; junction bases unmatched: 12. Germline CDR1 is SEHNR and CDR2 is FQNEAQ (reference sequence).

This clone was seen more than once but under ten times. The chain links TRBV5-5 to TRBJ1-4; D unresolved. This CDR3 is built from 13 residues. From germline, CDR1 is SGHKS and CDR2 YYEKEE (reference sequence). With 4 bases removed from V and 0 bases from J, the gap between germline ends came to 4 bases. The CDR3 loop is CASSLATNEKLFF. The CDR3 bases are TGTGCCAGCAGCCTTGCAACTAATGAAAAACTGTTTTTT. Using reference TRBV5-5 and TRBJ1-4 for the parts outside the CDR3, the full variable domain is DAGVTQSPTHLIKTRGQQVTLRCSPISGHKSVSWYQQVLGQGPQFIFQYYEKEERGRGNFPDRFSARQFPNYSSELNVNALLLGDSALYLCASSLATNEKLFFGSGTQLSVL.

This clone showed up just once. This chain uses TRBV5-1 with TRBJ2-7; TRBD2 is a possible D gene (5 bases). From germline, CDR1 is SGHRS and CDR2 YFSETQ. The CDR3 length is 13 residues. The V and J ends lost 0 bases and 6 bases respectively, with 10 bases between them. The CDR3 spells CASSLDAGSEQYF. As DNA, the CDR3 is TGCGCCAGCAGCTTGGATGCGGGCAGCGAGCAGTACTTC.

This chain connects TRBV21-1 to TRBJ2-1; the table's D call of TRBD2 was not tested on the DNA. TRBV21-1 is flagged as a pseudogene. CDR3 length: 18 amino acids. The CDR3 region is CASSKVGTSGRGYNEQFF. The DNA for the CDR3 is TGTGCCAGCAGCAAAGTGGGGACTAGCGGGAGGGGGTACAATGAGCAGTTCTTC.

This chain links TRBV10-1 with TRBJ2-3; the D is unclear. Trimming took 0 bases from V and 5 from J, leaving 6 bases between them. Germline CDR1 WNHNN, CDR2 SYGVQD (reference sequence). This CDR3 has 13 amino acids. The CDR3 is CASSESGLDTQYF. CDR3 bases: TGCGCCAGCAGTGAGTCTGGCTTAGATACGCAGTATTTT.

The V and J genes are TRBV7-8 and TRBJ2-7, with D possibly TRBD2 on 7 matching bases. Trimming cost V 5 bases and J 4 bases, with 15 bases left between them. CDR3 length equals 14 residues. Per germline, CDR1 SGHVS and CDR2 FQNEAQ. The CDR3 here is CASSQTGGGYEQYF. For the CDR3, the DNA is TGTGCCAGCAGCCAAACGGGGGGCGGTTACGAGCAGTACTTC.

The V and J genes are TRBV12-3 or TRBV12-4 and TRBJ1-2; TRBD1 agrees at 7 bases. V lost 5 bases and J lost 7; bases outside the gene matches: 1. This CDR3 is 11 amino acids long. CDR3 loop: CASSRQGGYTF. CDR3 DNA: TGTGCCAGCAGTCGACAGGGTGGCTACACCTTC.

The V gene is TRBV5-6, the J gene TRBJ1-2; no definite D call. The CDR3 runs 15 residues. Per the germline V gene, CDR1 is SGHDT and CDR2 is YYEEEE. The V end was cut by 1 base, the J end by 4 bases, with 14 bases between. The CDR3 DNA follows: TGTGCCAGCAGCTTGTGGAACTCCCACTCCTATGGCTACACCTTC. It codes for CASSLWNSHSYGYTF.

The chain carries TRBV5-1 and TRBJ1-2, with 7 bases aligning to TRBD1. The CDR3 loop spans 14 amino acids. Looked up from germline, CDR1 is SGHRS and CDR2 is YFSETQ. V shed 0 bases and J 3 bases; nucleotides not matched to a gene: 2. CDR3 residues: CASSLGQGDYGYTF. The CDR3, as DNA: TGCGCCAGCAGCTTGGGACAGGGAGACTATGGCTACACCTTC.

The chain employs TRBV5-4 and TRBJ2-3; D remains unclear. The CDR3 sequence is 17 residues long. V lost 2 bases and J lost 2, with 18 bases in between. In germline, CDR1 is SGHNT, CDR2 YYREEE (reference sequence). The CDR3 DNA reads TGTGCCAGCAGCTTAAGTCCGATTGGGGTTGTCACAGATACGCAGTATTTT. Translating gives CASSLSPIGVVTDTQYF. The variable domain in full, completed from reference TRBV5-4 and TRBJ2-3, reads ETGVTQSPTHLIKTRGQQVTLRCSSQSGHNTVSWYQQALGQGPQFIFQYYREEENGRGNFPPRFSGLQFPNYSSELNVNALELDDSALYLCASSLSPIGVVTDTQYFGPGTRLTVL.

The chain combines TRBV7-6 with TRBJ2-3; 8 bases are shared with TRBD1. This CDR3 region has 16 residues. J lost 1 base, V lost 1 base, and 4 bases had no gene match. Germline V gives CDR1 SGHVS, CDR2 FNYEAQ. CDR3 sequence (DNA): TGTGCCAGCAGCTTAGATTTCAGGGGGCGCACAGATACGCAGTATTTT. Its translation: CASSLDFRGRTDTQYF.

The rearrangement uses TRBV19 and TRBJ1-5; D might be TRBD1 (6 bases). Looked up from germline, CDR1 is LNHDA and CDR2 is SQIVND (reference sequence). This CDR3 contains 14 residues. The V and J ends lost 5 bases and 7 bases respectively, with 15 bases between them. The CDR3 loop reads CASSRGTGRQPQHF. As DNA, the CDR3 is TGTGCCAGTAGTCGGGGAACAGGGAGGCAGCCCCAGCATTTT.